This T cell receptor (beta chain) was observed in a study of T and B cells in COVID-19 patients. Study-wide results and limits: Blood from mildly ill patients while symptomatic, and early samples from severe cases, were scarce. At recovery TRB diversity and richness exceeded healthy donors, after highly clonal active COVID-19 repertoires. Patients with COVID-19 reportedly showed strongly skewed T cell receptor beta variable and joining gene usage.

BIOMED2 TRB-A/B primer pools were used in multiplex TRB PCR. TCRdb re-analysed the multiplex PCR reads in MiXCR, keeping a single row per CDR3 protein. The sample has some 16,000 distinct CDR3 sequences, around 30% seen once. By share, this clonotype ranks as medium-sized. The antigen remains undetermined. The V and J ends lost 5 bases and 4 bases respectively, with 8 bases between them. The CDR3 consists of 11 residues. CDR1 and CDR2 from the germline V gene are SQVTM and ANQGSEA. Blood genomic DNA input for TRB amplification was 250-500 ng. This TCR came from a human donor who had recovered from COVID-19. The V gene is TRBV29-1, the J gene TRBJ1-2; D gene unclear. Input material: blood. CDR3 sequence: CSVLPLYGYTF. DNA for the CDR3: TGCAGCGTTCTTCCCCTCTATGGCTACACCTTC.